This entry lists 23 T cell receptor beta chains sequenced from one sample in a study of blood T cell repertoires in COVID-19. Some clones are missing from TCRdb's copy, which holds only in-frame ones; the method was immunoSEQ multiplex PCR. Of hundreds of thousands of clones in the sample, around four fifths are singletons; the top ten hold over 1.5%. Sequenced material: peripheral blood. All receptors derive from a woman aged 80 or older with acute or convalescent COVID-19.

Here the CDR3 reads CASSLWASGQETQYF. The CDR3 coding sequence is TGCGCCAGCAGCTTGTGGGCTAGCGGACAAGAGACCCAGTACTTC. The V gene is TRBV5-1, the J gene TRBJ2-5, with 7 bases aligning to TRBD2. From germline, CDR1 is SGHRS and CDR2 YFSETQ. Unmatched junction bases numbered 5, after V lost 1 base and J lost 2 bases. This CDR3 is built from 15 residues.

This sequence joins TRBV7-9 and TRBJ1-5, with TRBD1 matching over 10 bases. The CDR3 consists of 15 residues. The V gene end was trimmed by 1 base and the J gene end by 6 bases; junction bases not matched to a gene: 3. The germline CDR1 and CDR2 sequences are SEHNR and FQNEAQ (reference sequence). CDR3 in amino acids: CASSLGQGAFQPQHF. The CDR3 DNA follows: TGTGCCAGCAGCTTAGGACAGGGGGCGTTTCAGCCCCAGCATTTT. The entire variable domain, with the rest obtained from reference TRBV7-9 and TRBJ1-5, is as follows: DTGVSQNPRHKITKRGQNVTFRCDPISEHNRLYWYRQTLGQGPEFLTYFQNEAQLEKSRLLSDRFSAERPKGSFSTLEIQRTEQGDSAMYLCASSLGQGAFQPQHFGDGTRLSIL.

The CDR3 DNA is TGTGCCAGCAGTTACTTAGGGGTCACCGGGGAGCTGTTTTTT. It encodes CASSYLGVTGELFF. This chain links TRBV6-2 or TRBV6-3 with TRBJ2-2; a weak D match, TRBD1 (5 bases). V was cut by 1 base and J by 4 bases, with 7 bases left in between. Germline lookup yields CDR1 MNHEY and CDR2 SVGEGT. The CDR3 length is 14 residues.

The V gene is TRBV9, the J gene TRBJ2-1; 11 bases map to TRBD2. This CDR3 has 15 residues. V gave up 3 bases and J gave up 4 bases; unmatched junction bases: 3. Germline CDR1 reads SGDLS; CDR2 reads YYNGEE. As DNA, the CDR3 is TGTGCCAGCAGCGGAGGACTAGCGGGTTACAATGAGCAGTTCTTC. Amino acid sequence: CASSGGLAGYNEQFF.

The chain recombines TRBV2 with TRBJ2-7; D is uncertain. V was cut by 10 bases and J by 0 bases, with 13 bases left in between. The germline CDR1 and CDR2 sequences are SNHLY and FYNNEI. The CDR3 runs 13 residues. DNA of the CDR3: TGTGCCACCTACGGGTCGCTCTCCTACGAGCAGTACTTC. Amino acid sequence: CATYGSLSYEQYF.

In this sample, this clone turned up once. The chain joins TRBV10-3 to TRBJ2-1, with TRBD2 matching over 10 bases. V lost 2 bases, J lost 9 bases, and 7 bases stayed unmatched. This CDR3 spans 15 amino acids. CDR1 ENHRY and CDR2 SYGVKD come from the germline V gene. This chain's CDR3 is CAISEGLAEGVEQFF. DNA for the CDR3: TGTGCCATCAGTGAGGGACTAGCGGAAGGGGTTGAGCAGTTCTTC.

The chain has TRBV7-2 and TRBJ2-5; D not resolved. Trimming cost V 2 bases and J 2 bases, with 9 bases left between them. Germline V CDR1 and CDR2: SGHTA, FQGNSA. The length of the CDR3 is 14 residues. The CDR3 DNA follows: TGTGCCAGCAGCTTATCCGGGTGGCAAGAGACCCAGTACTTC. Translated: CASSLSGWQETQYF.

This clone occurred a few times. The chain recombines TRBV19 with TRBJ1-2; TRBD1 might be the D (6 bases). From germline, CDR1 is LNHDA and CDR2 SQIVND (reference sequence). This CDR3 is 14 amino acids long. V was cut by 6 bases and J by 0 bases, with 11 bases left in between. The CDR3 DNA follows: TGTGCCAGTAGCCGTAGGACAGCTAACTATGGCTACACCTTC. Encoded protein: CASSRRTANYGYTF. Filled out from reference TRBV19 and TRBJ1-2, the complete variable domain reads DGGITQSPKYLFRKEGQNVTLSCEQNLNHDAMYWYRQDPGQGLRLIYYSQIVNDFQKGDIAEGYSVSREKKESFPLTVTSAQKNPTAFYLCASSRRTANYGYTFGSGTRLTVV.

The chain has TRBV5-1 and TRBJ2-1; 10 nucleotides align to TRBD2. This CDR3 comprises 15 residues. V lost 2 bases, J lost 8 bases, and 7 bases stayed unmatched. Germline values: CDR1 SGHRS, CDR2 YFSETQ. The CDR3 region has the DNA TGCGCCAGCAGCTTACCTAGCGGGAGTTGGGATGAGCAGTTCTTC. Protein product: CASSLPSGSWDEQFF.

J is TRBJ1-1 and V is TRBV18, with D unresolved. Per the germline V gene, CDR1 is KGHSH and CDR2 is LQKENI. Between the trimmed V and J ends, which lost 2 bases and 0 bases, there was a span of 4 bases. This CDR3 comprises 13 residues. The CDR3, as DNA: TGTGCCAGCTCACCAGACTTGAACACTGAAGCTTTCTTT. The encoded protein is CASSPDLNTEAFF.

This sequence joins TRBV6-2 or TRBV6-3 and TRBJ2-7; maybe TRBD2 (7 bases). Germline V gene sequence: CDR1 MNHEY, CDR2 SVGEGT. V was shortened by 5 bases and J by 2 bases, with 16 bases between the two germline ends. The CDR3 loop spans 15 amino acids. The CDR3 reads CASSARGALTYEQYF. The CDR3 nucleotides are TGTGCCAGCAGTGCACGGGGGGCCCTCACCTACGAGCAGTACTTC.

The chain recombines TRBV2 with TRBJ2-5; no clear D. CDR3 length: 14 amino acids. V shed 5 bases and J shed 2 bases, with 12 bases lying between them. Germline lookup yields CDR1 SNHLY and CDR2 FYNNEI. In nucleotides, the CDR3 is TGTGCCAGCAGTCGCCAGAATACACAAGAGACCCAGTACTTC. As protein: CASSRQNTQETQYF. Supplemented by reference TRBV2 and TRBJ2-5, the full variable domain reads EPEVTQTPSHQVTQMGQEVILRCVPISNHLYFYWYRQILGQKVEFLVSFYNNEISEKSEIFDDQFSVERPDGSNFTLKIRSTKLEDSAMYFCASSRQNTQETQYFGPGTRLLVL.

This clone was seen only a few times. V usage is TRBV9 and J usage is TRBJ2-1, with TRBD1 matching over 12 bases. After removal of 3 bases from V and 5 bases from J, the junction contained 6 bases not matched to a gene. Germline loops: CDR1 SGDLS, CDR2 YYNGEE. There are 16 residues in the CDR3. The CDR3 loop reads CASSAEGQGANNEQFF. CDR3 in DNA: TGTGCCAGCAGCGCAGAGGGACAGGGGGCAAACAATGAGCAGTTCTTC.

CDR3 sequence: CASSLGAMRDSPLHF. The DNA of the CDR3 is TGTGCCAGCAGCTTGGGGGCTATGAGAGATTCACCCCTCCACTTT. The rearrangement uses TRBV5-6 and TRBJ1-6, with D hard to call. V lost 0 bases and J lost 8, with 12 bases in between. Germline assignment: CDR1 SGHDT and CDR2 YYEEEE. This CDR3 contains 15 residues.

This chain uses TRBV4-3 with TRBJ1-2; D remains ambiguous. CDR3 length: 13 residues. CDR1 and CDR2 from the germline V gene are LGHNA and YSLEER. V lost 0 bases to trimming and J lost 8 bases, with 10 bases between them. The CDR3 coding sequence is TGCGCCAGCAGCCAAGAACCCTTACTGGGCTACACCTTC. This gives the protein CASSQEPLLGYTF.

The chain carries TRBV25-1 and TRBJ1-2; 9 bases align to TRBD1. Germline CDR1 MGHDK, CDR2 SYGVNS. The length of the CDR3 is 13 residues. J was trimmed by 8 bases and V by 6 bases; bases with no gene match: 7. The CDR3 region has the DNA TGTGCCAGCAGCTTACAGGGGGCGGGGGGCTACACCTTC. It yields the protein CASSLQGAGGYTF.

This clone was picked up one time. The rearrangement uses TRBV4-1 and TRBJ2-6; no clear D. The V gene lost 2 bases and the J gene lost 0 bases, with 8 bases spanning the gap. The germline V gene has CDR1 MGHRA and CDR2 YSYEKL. CDR3 length: 16 residues. CDR3 nucleotides: TGCGCCAGCAGCCAACCTACCCCCTCTGGGGCCAACGTCCTGACTTTC. Translating gives CASSQPTPSGANVLTF.

The chain combines TRBV5-5 with TRBJ2-5, with a possible D match to TRBD1 (6 bases). The V gene lost 0 bases and the J gene lost 5 bases, with 11 bases spanning the gap. This CDR3 contains 14 residues. Germline loops: CDR1 SGHKS, CDR2 YYEKEE (reference sequence). This CDR3 reads CASSLVAGAETQYF. CDR3 nucleotide sequence: TGTGCCAGCAGCTTGGTGGCAGGGGCCGAGACCCAGTACTTC. Variable domain in full (rest from reference TRBV5-5 and TRBJ2-5): DAGVTQSPTHLIKTRGQQVTLRCSPISGHKSVSWYQQVLGQGPQFIFQYYEKEERGRGNFPDRFSARQFPNYSSELNVNALLLGDSALYLCASSLVAGAETQYFGPGTRLLVL.

This chain joins TRBV11-2 and TRBJ2-1; 11 bases are a match to TRBD2. Germline CDR1 and CDR2: SGHAT and FQNNGV. The CDR3 covers 15 residues. The trim removed 3 bases at V and 4 bases at J, leaving 2 bases unmatched. The CDR3 coding sequence is TGTGCCAGCAGCTTGGGACTAGCGGAGTACAATGAGCAGTTCTTC. It codes for CASSLGLAEYNEQFF.

The chain joins TRBV6-5 to TRBJ1-5, with 9 bases that match TRBD1. The J segment lost 6 bases and the V segment lost 2 bases, leaving 5 bases of the junction unmatched. Per the germline V gene, CDR1 is MNHEY and CDR2 is SVGAGI. The CDR3 loop spans 15 amino acids. The CDR3 loop reads CASSYGTGRGQPQHF. The CDR3 bases are TGTGCCAGCAGTTACGGGACAGGGAGAGGTCAGCCCCAGCATTTT.

The CDR3 protein is CASTYRGRGTDTQYF. CDR3 nucleotide sequence: TGTGCCAGTACCTATCGCGGGAGGGGCACAGATACGCAGTATTTT. The V and J genes are TRBV19 and TRBJ2-3; 9 bases agree with TRBD2. The CDR3 has 15 amino acids. J lost 1 base, V lost 7 bases, and 6 bases had no gene match. Germline CDR1 reads LNHDA; CDR2 reads SQIVND (reference sequence).

The CDR3 loop is CASSLDRYSYNEQFF. Written as DNA, the CDR3 is TGCGCCAGCAGCTTGGACAGATACTCCTACAATGAGCAGTTCTTC. V is TRBV5-1 and J is TRBJ2-1; D gene ambiguous. From germline, CDR1 is SGHRS and CDR2 YFSETQ. The CDR3 contains 15 residues. Trimming shortened V by 0 bases and J by 0 bases, and 7 bases separated the two germline ends.

The rearrangement joins TRBV6-2 or TRBV6-3 to TRBJ1-4, with TRBD1 as a possible D gene (5 bases). The V end lost 4 bases, the J end lost 5 bases, and 17 bases lay between the germline ends. Germline lookup yields CDR1 MNHEY and CDR2 SVGEGT. This CDR3 is built from 16 residues. The CDR3 region is CASSSQRQLGNEKLFF. CDR3 nucleotides: TGTGCCAGCAGTTCACAGCGACAGCTTGGGAATGAAAAACTGTTTTTT.